The 16 T cell receptor beta chains in this list originate from one sample, sequenced in a study of blood T cell repertoires in COVID-19. The table came from immunoSEQ multiplex PCR; TCRdb's copy has only in-frame clones and leaves some out. Counted here are roughly 200,000 clones, 84% occurring once; the ten biggest clones make up around 2.9%. The sample taken for sequencing was PBMCs or T cells enriched from blood (not recorded which). The receptors were sampled from a woman in her twenties or thirties who had been exposed to COVID-19.

The V and J genes are TRBV9 and TRBJ1-2, with D tentatively TRBD1 (5 bases). The CDR3 length is 15 residues. The V gene lost 0 bases and the J gene lost 2 bases, with 11 bases spanning the gap. Germline-derived CDR1 and CDR2 are SGDLS and YYNGEE. The CDR3 DNA is TGTGCCAGCAGCGTAGTACGGGAGGGGAACTATGGCTACACCTTC. Translation gives CASSVVREGNYGYTF.

The rearrangement uses TRBV9 and TRBJ1-3, with 10 bases lining up with TRBD1. The CDR3 covers 16 residues. With 4 bases clipped from V and 6 bases from J, the junction kept 10 bases outside the gene matches. Germline V gene lookup returns CDR1 SGDLS and CDR2 YYNGEE. The DNA of the CDR3 is TGTGCCAGCAGCCCCCGGGACAGGGGATTAGTAAACACCATATATTTT. Protein sequence: CASSPRDRGLVNTIYF.

The V gene is TRBV18, the J gene TRBJ2-7; TRBD1 agrees at 7 bases. Germline V gives CDR1 KGHSH, CDR2 LQKENI. V lost 4 bases and J lost 2; bases outside the gene matches: 8. This CDR3 is 15 amino acids long. The CDR3 region is CASSRSRDSTYEQYF. The CDR3 DNA reads as TGTGCCAGCTCACGGTCCCGGGACAGCACCTACGAGCAGTACTTC.

This chain links TRBV19 with TRBJ1-4, with 9 bases lining up with TRBD1. V shed 8 bases and J 6 bases; nucleotides not matched to a gene: 7. The CDR3 totals 14 residues. The V gene's germline CDR1 is LNHDA and CDR2 SQIVND (reference sequence). DNA for the CDR3: TGTGCCAGTGGAGATCGGACAGGGGATGAAAAACTGTTTTTT. Protein: CASGDRTGDEKLFF.

This chain uses TRBV15 with TRBJ1-1; D gene uncertain. Germline lookup yields CDR1 LNHNV and CDR2 YYDKDF (reference sequence). V lost 0 bases, J lost 4 bases, and 9 bases lay in between. The CDR3 extends over 14 amino acids. DNA for the CDR3: TGTGCCACCAGCAGAGATCCTGAGCGCACTGAAGCTTTCTTT. Encoded protein: CATSRDPERTEAFF.

The V gene is TRBV27, the J gene TRBJ1-5, with a weak D call TRBD1 (6 bases). V was trimmed by 6 bases and J by 5 bases, leaving 23 bases between them. The CDR3 spans 17 residues. The germline gives CDR1 MNHEY, CDR2 SMNVEV (reference sequence). In DNA, the CDR3 is TGTGCCAGCAGCCCGGCCCCGCGGGGGCAAGGGGATCAGCCCCAGCATTTT. Translation: CASSPAPRGQGDQPQHF.

The rearrangement uses TRBV5-1 and TRBJ1-5; possible D gene TRBD1, 5 bases. This CDR3 contains 13 residues. Germline lookup yields CDR1 SGHRS and CDR2 YFSETQ. The V end was cut by 2 bases, the J end by 9 bases, with 12 bases between. Here the CDR3 DNA reads TGCGCCAGCAGCTTATATTACGGGGGGCCCCAGCATTTT. Protein product: CASSLYYGGPQHF.

The chain joins TRBV7-6 to TRBJ2-7; 7 positions agree with TRBD2. Trimming removed 5 bases from V and 4 bases from J; junction bases left unmatched: 2. The CDR3 consists of 12 residues. The germline V gene encodes CDR1 SGHVS and CDR2 FNYEAQ. The CDR3 DNA reads TGTGCCAGCAGCATGGGGGGGTACGAGCAGTACTTC. Its protein product is CASSMGGYEQYF. Drawing the rest from reference TRBV7-6 and TRBJ2-7, the complete variable domain is GAGVSQSPRYKVTKRGQDVALRCDPISGHVSLYWYRQALGQGPEFLTYFNYEAQQDKSGLPNDRFSAERPEGSISTLTIQRTEQRDSAMYRCASSMGGYEQYFGPGTRLTVT.

The chain carries TRBV29-1 and TRBJ2-7; 10 bases match TRBD2. The CDR3 spans 14 residues. The V and J ends lost 1 base and 3 bases, in that order; junction bases with no gene match: 3. Per germline, CDR1 SQVTM and CDR2 ANQGSEA. In nucleotides, the CDR3 is TGCAGCGTTGAAGTTTCTAGCGGGGGCTACGAGCAGTACTTC. Translation: CSVEVSSGGYEQYF.

The V and J genes are TRBV2 and TRBJ2-2; tentative D call: TRBD2 (6 bases). CDR1 and CDR2 from the germline V gene are SNHLY and FYNNEI. V was shortened by 5 bases and J by 1 base, with 8 bases between the two germline ends. The CDR3 consists of 14 residues. DNA for the CDR3: TGTGCCAGCAGTTCTAGCGTGAACACCGGGGAGCTGTTTTTT. Amino acid sequence: CASSSSVNTGELFF.

The rearrangement uses TRBV3-1 (or the pseudogene TRBV3-2) and TRBJ1-2; D ambiguous. The CDR3 spans 14 residues. V was pared by 4 bases and J by 4 bases, with 13 bases between. Germline values: CDR1 LGHDT, CDR2 YNNKEL (reference sequence). The CDR3 region has the DNA TGTGCCAGCAGCCCCGGCAGGCTGGGCTATGGCTACACCTTC. It codes for CASSPGRLGYGYTF.

V gene TRBV25-1 combines with J gene TRBJ2-2, with D tentatively TRBD2 (5 bases). Germline CDR1 reads MGHDK; CDR2 reads SYGVNS. V lost 3 bases and J lost 5, with 16 bases in between. CDR3 length: 16 amino acids. CDR3 sequence: CASSDLVGRTTGELFF. The CDR3 nucleotides are TGTGCCAGCAGTGATCTCGTTGGACGGACTACCGGGGAGCTGTTTTTT.

The chain is built from TRBV5-1 and TRBJ1-1; D remains unclear. This CDR3 region has 15 residues. Germline V gene sequence: CDR1 SGHRS, CDR2 YFSETQ. Trimming removed 4 bases from V and 3 bases from J, with 16 bases in between. The chain's CDR3 is CASSGGKAGHTEAFF. Here the CDR3 DNA reads TGCGCCAGCAGCGGCGGGAAGGCGGGTCACACTGAAGCTTTCTTT.

This clone was counted a single time. V is TRBV18 and J is TRBJ1-1, with 11 bases aligning to TRBD1. The germline V gene encodes CDR1 KGHSH and CDR2 LQKENI. The CDR3 runs to 15 residues. With V trimmed by 0 bases and J by 7 bases, 4 bases remained unmatched. CDR3 in DNA: TGTGCCAGCTCACCACCGAGGACAGGGGGCGTTGAAGCTTTCTTT. Amino acid sequence: CASSPPRTGGVEAFF.

The chain links TRBV7-2 to TRBJ2-3; D remains ambiguous. V lost 1 base and J lost 3, with 5 bases in between. CDR1 is SGHTA and CDR2 is FQGNSA in the germline V gene. This CDR3 comprises 13 residues. CDR3 DNA: TGTGCCAGCAGCTTAGTTTCAACAGATACGCAGTATTTT. Its protein is CASSLVSTDTQYF.

The DNA of the CDR3 is TGTGCCAGCAGCTTTGTCCGGGATTCACCCCTCCACTTT. This codes for CASSFVRDSPLHF. V and J are TRBV11-3 and TRBJ1-6, with no clear D. Trimming took 3 bases from V and 8 from J, leaving 8 bases between them. Germline V CDR1 and CDR2: SGHNT, YENEEA. This CDR3 spans 13 amino acids. The whole variable domain, filled in from reference TRBV11-3 and TRBJ1-6, reads EAGVVQSPRYKIIEKKQPVAFWCNPISGHNTLYWYLQNLGQGPELLIRYENEEAVDDSQLPKDRFSAERLKGVDSTLKIQPAELGDSAVYLCASSFVRDSPLHFGNGTRLTVT.